This TCR beta chain was sequenced in a study of cytomegalovirus exposure and HLA in healthy donors. PCR employed 60 Vbeta and 13 Jbeta primers. Only in-frame clones appear in the TCRdb table, and some are missing; sequencing was by immunoSEQ multiplex PCR. The sample yields 87,000 or so clones, 64% seen once. This clone was detected a few times. Its antigen is not known. Study-level findings and limits: TCR beta sequences numbering under 20,000 were associated with HLA alleles at 0.05 false discovery rate in a later analysis. Most TCR sequences were seen very rarely across donors, but some public TCRs occurred in many.

Trimming stripped 5 bases from V and 3 bases from J, with 10 bases between. The germline gives CDR1 SGHAT, CDR2 FQNNGV. CDR3 size: 14 residues. The chain combines TRBV11-2 with TRBJ2-2; no clear D gene. The sequenced material came from PBMCs. The sequence was collected from a man between 60 and 70 years old in good health and CMV-seronegative. The CDR3 DNA follows: TGTGCCAGCAGCCGCAAAACGGACACCGGGGAGCTGTTTTTT. It codes for CASSRKTDTGELFF.